This T cell receptor (beta chain) derives from a study of T cell responses to AZD1222 COVID-19 vaccine. Study-wide points: None of the repertoires were sampled until the peak T cell response had passed. Spike was spanned by vaccine-associated CD4 TCRs, with dominance at 160-218 and 743-854. It should be noted that donors were predominantly white British and more often female, and clonal diversity was possibly underestimated. Seropositive AZD1222 recipients at baseline numbered only 5 to 7.

About this clone: The antigen remains undetermined.

The table came from immunoSEQ multiplex PCR; TCRdb's copy has only in-frame clones and leaves some out. Of 95,000 or so clones in the sample, around nine tenths are singletons; the top ten hold roughly 2.8%. This CDR3 has 14 amino acids. The germline V and J ends were trimmed by 1 base and 1 base, with 7 bases remaining between them. CDR1 and CDR2 from the germline V gene are KGHSH and LQKENI. This chain uses TRBV18 with TRBJ2-5; D gene unclear. This sample comprised peripheral blood, obtained on day 0 of AZD1222 vaccination. This receptor was taken from an adult in good health. This CDR3 reads CASSPQLGQETQYF. In nucleotides, the CDR3 is TGTGCCAGCTCACCACAGCTGGGCCAAGAGACCCAGTACTTC.